This TCR beta chain was sequenced for a study of graft-versus-host responses after intestinal transplantation. Overall study: Each recipient received anti-thymocyte globulin induction, then tacrolimus and steroids for approximately three years.

The length of the CDR3 is 14 residues. Looked up from germline, CDR1 is SEHNR and CDR2 is FQNEAQ (reference sequence). V was pared by 3 bases and J by 4 bases, with 12 bases between. Whole-study results and caveats: Declines in HvG clones occurring early post-transplant were associated with peak circulating GvH clone levels. Patients with graft-donor T cell macrochimerism had high graft-versus-host to host-versus-graft clonal ratios in allografts. GvH clonotypes were identified within recipient marrow, with a subset emerging first in ileum or blood.

Generated by immunoSEQ multiplex PCR, the TCRdb table keeps only in-frame clones and is missing some. This table has about 12,000 clones, under 95% appearing once. To note about this clone: As yet, its antigen is unknown.

The V and J genes are TRBV7-9 and TRBJ1-2, with D possibly being TRBD1 (5 bases). This clonotype was obtained from a human patient who received an intestinal transplant, so some T cells may come from the graft donor. The input for sequencing was PBMCs, taken approximately 35 months after intestinal transplantation. The CDR3 DNA sequence: TGTGCCAGCAGCTTGCGGGGGTCTGGCTATGGCTACACCTTC. Protein product: CASSLRGSGYGYTF.